This T cell receptor beta chain is from a study of control samples from healthy donors and cancer patients. The V gene's germline CDR1 is LGHNA and CDR2 YSLEER. Trimming took off 2 bases at V and 6 bases at J, with 19 bases between the two ends. CDR3 length equals 16 residues. Produced via immunoSEQ multiplex PCR; TCRdb's table is partial and in-frame only. The repertoire holds tens of thousands of clones, with approximately 90% as singletons. The sequencing sample was made of blood. The genes are TRBV4-3 and TRBJ1-2, with a weak D call TRBD1 (6 bases). The sequence derives from a man aged 45-65 years in good health. The CDR3 region is CASSQRATGATDGYTF. The CDR3, as DNA: TGCGCCAGCAGCCAAAGGGCTACGGGGGCGACTGATGGCTACACCTTC.